This TCR beta chain originates from a study of blood T cell repertoires in COVID-19. This clone was seen a few times. Per the original data handling: How many nucleated cells were present was estimated from reference gene primer amplification. The table came from immunoSEQ multiplex PCR; TCRdb's copy has only in-frame clones and leaves some out. The V and J calls and clone size were taken over from that table, and D and trimming were inferred from the DNA. The sample records over 150,000 clones, over 70% being singletons. V was shortened by 5 bases and J by 5 bases, with 15 bases between the two germline ends. Germline CDR1 is SGHVS and CDR2 is FQNEAQ. The CDR3 is 14 residues long.

The receptor's source is a woman aged 40 to 55 with COVID-19, enrolled during active disease. The chain joins TRBV7-8 to TRBJ1-1, with a tentative D call TRBD1 (5 bases). Specimen: peripheral blood. The CDR3 sequence: CASSLRDWGTEAFF. The DNA of the CDR3 is TGTGCCAGCAGCCTCCGGGACTGGGGGACTGAAGCTTTCTTT. Complete variable domain (other parts from reference TRBV7-8 and TRBJ1-1): GAGVSQSPRYKVAKRGQDVALRCDPISGHVSLFWYQQALGQGPEFLTYFQNEAQLDKSGLPSDRFFAERPEGSVSTLKIQRTQQEDSAVYLCASSLRDWGTEAFFGQGTRLTVV.